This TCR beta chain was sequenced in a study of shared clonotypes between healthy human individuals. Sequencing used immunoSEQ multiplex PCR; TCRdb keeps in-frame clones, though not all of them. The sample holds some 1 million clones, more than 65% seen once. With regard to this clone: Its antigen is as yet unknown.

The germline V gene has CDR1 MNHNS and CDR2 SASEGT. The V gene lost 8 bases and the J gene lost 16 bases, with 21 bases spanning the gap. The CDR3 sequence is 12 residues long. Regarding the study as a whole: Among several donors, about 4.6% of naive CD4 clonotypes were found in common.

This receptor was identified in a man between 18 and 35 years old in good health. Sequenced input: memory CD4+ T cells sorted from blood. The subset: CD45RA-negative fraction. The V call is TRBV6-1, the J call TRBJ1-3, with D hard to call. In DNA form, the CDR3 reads TGTGCCAGCGGGATAGGAACGTCGGTTCTCTATTTT. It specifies CASGIGTSVLYF.